A selection of T cell receptor beta chains follows, all from one sample in a study of radiation and T cells in renal cell carcinoma. The data were produced by immunoSEQ multiplex PCR, yet TCRdb's version contains in-frame clones alone and is incomplete. The sample contains 140,000 or so clones, 86% of which appear only once. Sequencing was performed on blood, taken from a patient whose treatment included radiotherapy and nephrectomy. The origin of the receptors is a woman aged 45-59 years with renal cell carcinoma. The CDR3 runs from the conserved cysteine through the conserved F or W. Fields, in order: D gene, J gene, V gene, clone size, CDR3 DNA, CDR3 protein. D genes are given only for firm matches. Clone size, where shown, is once, few, many, or a class for clones that have expanded.

d_call: TRBD2
j_call: TRBJ2-7
v_call: TRBV6-5
clone_size: .
cdr3_nt: TGTGCCAGCAGTACTAGCGGAGTTGACTACGAGCAGTACTTC
cdr3_aa: CASSTSGVDYEQYF

d_call: .
j_call: TRBJ1-2
v_call: TRBV7-9
clone_size: few
cdr3_nt: TGTGCCAGCAGCTTAGTAATCGGGGATAACTATGGCTACACCTTC
cdr3_aa: CASSLVIGDNYGYTF

d_call: TRBD2
j_call: TRBJ2-5
v_call: TRBV4-3
clone_size: few
cdr3_nt: TGCGCCAGCAGCCAAGGCCCTACAGGGACTAGCGGGGGCCGGGAGACCCAGTACTTC
cdr3_aa: CASSQGPTGTSGGRETQYF

d_call: TRBD1
j_call: TRBJ2-5
v_call: TRBV10-3
clone_size: .
cdr3_nt: TGTGCCAGCCTTGGGACAGGGTCCCAAGAGACCCAGTACTTC
cdr3_aa: CASLGTGSQETQYF

d_call: .
j_call: TRBJ1-5
v_call: TRBV28
clone_size: .
cdr3_nt: TGTGCCAGCAGTTTGGTAGGCAATCAGCCCCAGCATTTT
cdr3_aa: CASSLVGNQPQHF

d_call: .
j_call: TRBJ2-7
v_call: TRBV4-2
clone_size: .
cdr3_nt: TGTGCCAGCAGCCCTTCGAGCGGGACATACTTCGGCTCCGAGCAGTACTTC
cdr3_aa: CASSPSSGTYFGSEQYF

d_call: .
j_call: TRBJ2-1
v_call: TRBV9
clone_size: .
cdr3_nt: TGTGCCAGCAGCGGTCCCCGAGACTACTCCTACAATGAGCAGTTCTTC
cdr3_aa: CASSGPRDYSYNEQFF

d_call: .
j_call: TRBJ2-7
v_call: TRBV7-8
clone_size: .
cdr3_nt: TGTGCCAGCAGCCCAAGACCGAACACCTACGAGCAGTACTTC
cdr3_aa: CASSPRPNTYEQYF

d_call: .
j_call: TRBJ2-2
v_call: TRBV9
clone_size: .
cdr3_nt: TGTGCCAGCAGCGTAGCGCAGGGCCCAGGGGAGCTGTTTTTT
cdr3_aa: CASSVAQGPGELFF

d_call: TRBD1
j_call: TRBJ1-5
v_call: TRBV2
clone_size: .
cdr3_nt: TGTGCCAGCAGTGTTGACAGGGGGTACGGTCAGCCCCAGCATTTT
cdr3_aa: CASSVDRGYGQPQHF

d_call: TRBD2
j_call: TRBJ2-3
v_call: TRBV7-9
clone_size: .
cdr3_nt: TGTGCCAGCAGCTTAGCGTTAGCGGGAGGCGGGGATACGCAGTATTTT
cdr3_aa: CASSLALAGGGDTQYF

d_call: .
j_call: TRBJ1-5
v_call: TRBV18
clone_size: .
cdr3_nt: TGTGCCAGCTCGTTCGACAGCTATAGCAATCAGCCCCAGCATTTT
cdr3_aa: CASSFDSYSNQPQHF

d_call: .
j_call: TRBJ1-3
v_call: TRBV6-6
clone_size: .
cdr3_nt: TGTGCCAGCAGCCAATCGACTCTGACCTCTGGAAACACCATATATTTT
cdr3_aa: CASSQSTLTSGNTIYF

d_call: TRBD1
j_call: TRBJ1-5
v_call: TRBV27
clone_size: .
cdr3_nt: TGTGCCAGCAGTTTATTAGGGGGCGAGAATCAGCCCCAGCATTTT
cdr3_aa: CASSLLGGENQPQHF

d_call: TRBD1
j_call: TRBJ2-7
v_call: TRBV7-9
clone_size: .
cdr3_nt: TGTGCCAGCAGCTGGGGGACAGAGCATAACTACGAGCAGTACTTC
cdr3_aa: CASSWGTEHNYEQYF

d_call: TRBD2
j_call: TRBJ2-2
v_call: TRBV10-3
clone_size: .
cdr3_nt: TGTGCCATCAGGCCCTTACTAGCGGGGGGGCCTTGGGGCACCGGGGAGCTGTTTTTT
cdr3_aa: CAIRPLLAGGPWGTGELFF

d_call: TRBD2
j_call: TRBJ2-3
v_call: TRBV28
clone_size: .
cdr3_nt: TGTGCCAGCAGGATAGCGGGGGTACGCGATACGCAGTATTTT
cdr3_aa: CASRIAGVRDTQYF

d_call: .
j_call: TRBJ1-1
v_call: TRBV9
clone_size: .
cdr3_nt: TGTGCCAGCACACCAGGCGCCTTAATGACTATGAACACTGAAGCTTTCTTT
cdr3_aa: CASTPGALMTMNTEAFF

d_call: TRBD1
j_call: TRBJ2-7
v_call: TRBV7-8
clone_size: .
cdr3_nt: TGTGCCAGCAGCTTATTCCGGGACAGGGATTTCTCCTACGAGCAGTACTTC
cdr3_aa: CASSLFRDRDFSYEQYF

d_call: .
j_call: TRBJ2-2
v_call: TRBV6-6
clone_size: .
cdr3_nt: TGTGCCAGCGTTCAGTACACCGGGGAGCTGTTTTTT
cdr3_aa: CASVQYTGELFF

d_call: TRBD2
j_call: TRBJ2-5
v_call: TRBV19
clone_size: .
cdr3_nt: TGTGCCAGTAGTATTGGGGGGGTGGAGGAGACCCAGTACTTC
cdr3_aa: CASSIGGVEETQYF

d_call: .
j_call: TRBJ1-3
v_call: TRBV5-4
clone_size: .
cdr3_nt: TGTGCCAGCAGCCACGACAGTTCTGGAAACACCATATATTTT
cdr3_aa: CASSHDSSGNTIYF

d_call: TRBD1
j_call: TRBJ1-3
v_call: TRBV5-6
clone_size: .
cdr3_nt: TGTGCCAGCAGCTTCCTGACAGGGAGGGACACCATATATTTT
cdr3_aa: CASSFLTGRDTIYF

d_call: .
j_call: TRBJ2-1
v_call: TRBV10-3
clone_size: .
cdr3_nt: TGTGCCATCAGTGAGCGGATAAATTCCAATGAGCAGTTCTTC
cdr3_aa: CAISERINSNEQFF

d_call: TRBD2
j_call: TRBJ2-1
v_call: TRBV7-9
clone_size: .
cdr3_nt: TGTGCCAGCAGCCCCGGACGAGCGGGAGGCGCACATGAGCAGTTCTTC
cdr3_aa: CASSPGRAGGAHEQFF

d_call: .
j_call: TRBJ1-1
v_call: TRBV5-1
clone_size: few
cdr3_nt: TGCGCCAGCAGCCTTCGAAGGGACACTGAAGCTTTCTTT
cdr3_aa: CASSLRRDTEAFF

d_call: .
j_call: TRBJ2-3
v_call: TRBV18
clone_size: .
cdr3_nt: TGTGCCAGCTCACCAGGGGAGGATACGCAGTATTTT
cdr3_aa: CASSPGEDTQYF

d_call: .
j_call: TRBJ2-1
v_call: TRBV10-3
clone_size: .
cdr3_nt: TGTGCCACCGGCATAAGGAATGAGCAGTTCTTC
cdr3_aa: CATGIRNEQFF

d_call: TRBD1
j_call: TRBJ1-2
v_call: TRBV5-4
clone_size: .
cdr3_nt: TGTGCCAGCAGTCCCGGGACAGGGCACTATGGCTACACCTTC
cdr3_aa: CASSPGTGHYGYTF

d_call: .
j_call: TRBJ1-4
v_call: TRBV9
clone_size: .
cdr3_nt: TGTGCCAGCAGCCCGACAGGAGCAACTAATGAAAAACTGTTTTTT
cdr3_aa: CASSPTGATNEKLFF

d_call: TRBD1
j_call: TRBJ2-7
v_call: TRBV18
clone_size: .
cdr3_nt: TGTGCCAGCTCACCCGGGGACAGGGGGCCGAAGTACTTC
cdr3_aa: CASSPGDRGPKYF

d_call: .
j_call: TRBJ2-5
v_call: TRBV5-4
clone_size: large
cdr3_nt: TGTGCCAGCAGCTTGGCCGGGCACCGGGAGACCCAGTACTTC
cdr3_aa: CASSLAGHRETQYF

d_call: .
j_call: TRBJ1-2
v_call: TRBV5-4
clone_size: .
cdr3_nt: TGTGCCAGCAGCCTACAGGGAGGCGCTCTCTATGGCTACACCTTC
cdr3_aa: CASSLQGGALYGYTF

d_call: .
j_call: TRBJ1-5
v_call: TRBV2
clone_size: few
cdr3_nt: TGTGCCAGCAGTGGGACTGCTAGCAATCAGCCCCAGCATTTT
cdr3_aa: CASSGTASNQPQHF

d_call: .
j_call: TRBJ1-2
v_call: TRBV5-1
clone_size: .
cdr3_nt: TGCGCCAGCAGCTTGTCCAGGACAAACTATGGCTACACCTTC
cdr3_aa: CASSLSRTNYGYTF

d_call: .
j_call: TRBJ2-7
v_call: TRBV7-2
clone_size: .
cdr3_nt: TGTGCCAGCAGCTCGGGAAGGTACGAGCAGTACTTC
cdr3_aa: CASSSGRYEQYF

d_call: .
j_call: TRBJ1-5
v_call: TRBV19
clone_size: .
cdr3_nt: TGTGCCAGTAGTGCGGGCCCCAGCAATCAGCCCCAGCATTTT
cdr3_aa: CASSAGPSNQPQHF

d_call: .
j_call: TRBJ1-1
v_call: TRBV29-1
clone_size: few
cdr3_nt: TGCAGCGTTGAAAACCTCAGGGGAGCTGAAGCTTTCTTT
cdr3_aa: CSVENLRGAEAFF

d_call: TRBD1
j_call: TRBJ1-1
v_call: TRBV9
clone_size: once
cdr3_nt: TGTGCCAGCAGCAGGGACAGGGAGTGGGGTGAAGCTTTCTTT
cdr3_aa: CASSRDREWGEAFF

d_call: TRBD1
j_call: TRBJ1-5
v_call: TRBV6-5
clone_size: .
cdr3_nt: TGTGCCAGCAGTTATTCCGGGACAGGCCTAAATCAGCCCCAGCATTTT
cdr3_aa: CASSYSGTGLNQPQHF

d_call: .
j_call: TRBJ2-5
v_call: TRBV7-6
clone_size: .
cdr3_nt: TGTGCCAGCAGCTTAAGGGGGGATGGAGAGACCCAGTACTTC
cdr3_aa: CASSLRGDGETQYF

d_call: .
j_call: TRBJ2-7
v_call: TRBV14
clone_size: .
cdr3_nt: TGTGCCAGCAGCCAAGTACAGGGAACCTACGAGCAGTACTTC
cdr3_aa: CASSQVQGTYEQYF

d_call: .
j_call: TRBJ2-2
v_call: TRBV5-4
clone_size: .
cdr3_nt: TGTGCCAGCAGCTATGGTGGGGGGACCGGGGAGCTGTTTTTT
cdr3_aa: CASSYGGGTGELFF

d_call: .
j_call: TRBJ2-7
v_call: TRBV5-1
clone_size: .
cdr3_nt: TGCGCCAGCAGCTCCTCGGGCGAGGGCGAGCAGTACTTC
cdr3_aa: CASSSSGEGEQYF

d_call: .
j_call: TRBJ1-4
v_call: TRBV25-1
clone_size: .
cdr3_nt: TGTGCCAGCAGTGAACTCGGTGCAACTAATGAAAAACTGTTTTTT
cdr3_aa: CASSELGATNEKLFF

d_call: .
j_call: TRBJ2-7
v_call: TRBV9
clone_size: .
cdr3_nt: TGTGCCAGCAGCGTAGAGGATACCGCCTACGAGCAGTACTTC
cdr3_aa: CASSVEDTAYEQYF

d_call: .
j_call: TRBJ2-7
v_call: TRBV28
clone_size: .
cdr3_nt: TGTGCCAGCAGACCCGGGACCACCACCTACGAGCAGTACTTC
cdr3_aa: CASRPGTTTYEQYF

d_call: TRBD2
j_call: TRBJ2-7
v_call: TRBV6-6
clone_size: .
cdr3_nt: TGTGCCAGCGTCGGTAGCGGGGACACCTACGAGCAGTACTTC
cdr3_aa: CASVGSGDTYEQYF

d_call: TRBD1
j_call: TRBJ1-1
v_call: TRBV18
clone_size: .
cdr3_nt: TGTGCCAGCTCACCAGCCGGGACAGGCGAGGAAGCTTTCTTT
cdr3_aa: CASSPAGTGEEAFF

d_call: .
j_call: TRBJ1-2
v_call: TRBV7-2
clone_size: .
cdr3_nt: TGTGCCAGCAGCTTAAACTGGGATGGCTACACCTTC
cdr3_aa: CASSLNWDGYTF

d_call: .
j_call: TRBJ1-5
v_call: TRBV6-6
clone_size: .
cdr3_nt: TGTGCCAGCAGCCCGGAACCCGGGGCTCAGCCCCAGCATTTT
cdr3_aa: CASSPEPGAQPQHF

d_call: .
j_call: TRBJ2-7
v_call: TRBV7-2
clone_size: .
cdr3_nt: TGTGCCAGCAGCTTGGGCGGGGCCAGCTCCTACGAGCAGTACTTC
cdr3_aa: CASSLGGASSYEQYF

d_call: .
j_call: TRBJ1-1
v_call: TRBV5-4
clone_size: .
cdr3_nt: TGTGCCAGCAGCTGGGTGGGCAGATCGAACACTGAAGCTTTCTTT
cdr3_aa: CASSWVGRSNTEAFF

d_call: .
j_call: TRBJ1-2
v_call: TRBV20-1
clone_size: few
cdr3_nt: TGCAGTGCGAACAGGATCTGGGGCTACACCTTC
cdr3_aa: CSANRIWGYTF

d_call: .
j_call: TRBJ2-7
v_call: TRBV7-2
clone_size: .
cdr3_nt: TGTGCCAGCAGCCTTGATGGGGGGGACAGCTCCTACGAGCAGTACTTC
cdr3_aa: CASSLDGGDSSYEQYF